A single TCR beta chain is shown here with its context. The antigen remains undetermined. V lost 4 bases and J lost 3; bases outside the gene matches: 9. The CDR3 runs 16 residues. The germline CDR1 and CDR2 sequences are SGHAT and FQNNGV. The sample originates from a study of cytomegalovirus exposure and HLA in healthy donors. Findings and caveats of the study: Reportedly, TCR beta sequences accurately predicted HLA-A and HLA-B alleles in most subjects. Later analysis revealed greater clonal expansion in HLA-associated TCR beta chains than in equally common others. Reportedly, diagnosis of cytomegalovirus status by the classifier showed high specificity and sensitivity.

With 60 Vbeta and 13 Jbeta primers, the PCR was carried out. Clones were sequenced by immunoSEQ multiplex PCR, and TCRdb holds only the in-frame ones, with some missing. The profile covers around 160,000 clones, with about 63% appearing a single time and 2.5% to 3.5% taken by the ten largest. The sample comprised PBMCs. This clonotype was sampled from a woman between 40 and 50 years old in good health and CMV-seropositive. The chain links TRBV11-2 to TRBJ2-3; 8 bases are a match to TRBD1. Here the CDR3 reads CASSYRQGISTDTQYF. CDR3 DNA sequence: TGTGCCAGCAGCTACAGACAGGGGATTTCTACAGATACGCAGTATTTT.